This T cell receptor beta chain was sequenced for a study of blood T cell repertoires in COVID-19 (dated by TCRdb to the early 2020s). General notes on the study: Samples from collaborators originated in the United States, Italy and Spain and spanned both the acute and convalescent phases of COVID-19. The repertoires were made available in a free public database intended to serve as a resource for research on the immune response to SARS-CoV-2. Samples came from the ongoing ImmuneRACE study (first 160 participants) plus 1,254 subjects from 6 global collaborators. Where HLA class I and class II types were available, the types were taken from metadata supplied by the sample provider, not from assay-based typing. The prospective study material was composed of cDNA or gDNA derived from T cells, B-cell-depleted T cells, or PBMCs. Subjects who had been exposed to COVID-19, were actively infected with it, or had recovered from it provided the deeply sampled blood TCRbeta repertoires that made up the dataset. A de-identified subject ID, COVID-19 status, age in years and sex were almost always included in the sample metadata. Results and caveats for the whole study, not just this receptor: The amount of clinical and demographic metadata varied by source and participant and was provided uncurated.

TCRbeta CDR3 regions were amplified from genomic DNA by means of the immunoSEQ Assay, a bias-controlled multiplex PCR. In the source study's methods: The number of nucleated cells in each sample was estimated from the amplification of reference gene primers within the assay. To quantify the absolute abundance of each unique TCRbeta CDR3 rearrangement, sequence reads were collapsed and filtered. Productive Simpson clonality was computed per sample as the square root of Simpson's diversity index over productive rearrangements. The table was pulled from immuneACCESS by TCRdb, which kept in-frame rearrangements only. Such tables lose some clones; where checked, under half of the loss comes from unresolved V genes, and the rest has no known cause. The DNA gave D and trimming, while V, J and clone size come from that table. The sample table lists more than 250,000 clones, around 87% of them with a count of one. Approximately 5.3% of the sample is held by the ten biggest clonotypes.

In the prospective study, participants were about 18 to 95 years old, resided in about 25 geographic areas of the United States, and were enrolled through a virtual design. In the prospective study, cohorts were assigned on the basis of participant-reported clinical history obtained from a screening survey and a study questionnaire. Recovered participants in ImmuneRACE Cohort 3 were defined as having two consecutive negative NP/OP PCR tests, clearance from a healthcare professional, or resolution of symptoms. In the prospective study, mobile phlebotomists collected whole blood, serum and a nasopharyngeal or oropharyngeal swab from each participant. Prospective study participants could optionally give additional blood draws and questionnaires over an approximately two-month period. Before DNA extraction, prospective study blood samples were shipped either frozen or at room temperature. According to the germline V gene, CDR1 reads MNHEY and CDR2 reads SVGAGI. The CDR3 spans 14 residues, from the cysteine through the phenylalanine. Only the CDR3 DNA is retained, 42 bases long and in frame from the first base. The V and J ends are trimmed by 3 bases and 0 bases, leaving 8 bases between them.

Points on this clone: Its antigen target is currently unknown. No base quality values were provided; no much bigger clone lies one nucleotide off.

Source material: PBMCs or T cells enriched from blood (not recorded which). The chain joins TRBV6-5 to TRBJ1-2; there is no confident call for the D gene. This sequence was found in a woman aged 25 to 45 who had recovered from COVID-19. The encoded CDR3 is CASSYRRTNYGYTF. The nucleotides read TGTGCCAGCAGTTATAGGAGAACTAACTATGGCTACACCTTC.